These T cell receptor beta chains were read from a single sample in a study of T cell responses to AZD1222 COVID-19 vaccine. Generated by immunoSEQ multiplex PCR, the TCRdb table keeps only in-frame clones and is missing some. The profile shows some 200,000 clones, about 95% of them singletons. Material: peripheral blood, obtained 28 days after the second dose of the MenACWY control vaccine. These receptors all stem from an adult who received the MenACWY meningococcal vaccine as a control. The CDR3 runs from the conserved cysteine through the conserved F or W. The D gene is left open where the match is weak. Clone size appears in some rows only: once, few, many, or a class for an expanded clone.

V	size	D	J	CDR3	DNA
TRBV6-5	-	-	TRBJ2-5	CASSAGGEAKTQYF	TGTGCCAGCAGCGCGGGTGGGGAAGCGAAGACCCAGTACTTC
TRBV14	-	TRBD1	TRBJ1-1	CASSQDGQGAAEAFF	TGTGCCAGCAGCCAAGACGGACAGGGGGCCGCTGAAGCTTTCTTT
TRBV24-1	-	-	TRBJ2-7	CATSDSGSVYEQYF	TGTGCCACCAGTGATTCCGGGTCTGTCTACGAGCAGTACTTC
TRBV29-1	once	TRBD1	TRBJ2-7	CSVEGGTVSAYEQYF	TGCAGCGTTGAAGGGGGGACAGTGAGCGCCTACGAGCAGTACTTC
TRBV25-1	few	-	TRBJ2-1	CASSGSAEQFF	TGTGCCAGCAGTGGGAGCGCCGAGCAGTTCTTC
TRBV2	-	-	TRBJ1-4	CASRRGIDEKLFF	TGTGCCAGCAGGCGGGGGATTGATGAAAAACTGTTTTTT
TRBV28	-	TRBD2	TRBJ2-5	CASSSRTSGQETQYF	TGTGCCAGCAGTTCCCGGACTAGCGGCCAAGAGACCCAGTACTTC
TRBV28	-	TRBD2	TRBJ2-7	CASSPSGVSYEQYF	TGTGCCAGCAGTCCAAGCGGGGTGTCCTACGAGCAGTACTTC
TRBV5-6	-	TRBD2	TRBJ2-7	CASTLWWASGMYEQYF	TGTGCCAGCACCCTGTGGTGGGCTAGCGGGATGTACGAGCAGTACTTC
TRBV6-5	-	TRBD1	TRBJ2-7	CASSYAGQGSYEQYF	TGTGCCAGCAGTTATGCGGGACAGGGGTCGTACGAGCAGTACTTC
TRBV28	-	-	TRBJ2-1	CASSRNPGEGEQFF	TGTGCCAGCAGCCGAAATCCAGGGGAGGGTGAGCAGTTCTTC
TRBV7-2	-	TRBD1	TRBJ2-7	CASSTRDRGSEQYF	TGTGCCAGCAGCACGCGGGACAGGGGAAGCGAGCAGTACTTC
TRBV6-5	-	TRBD1	TRBJ2-7	CASRNPGQGSEQYF	TGTGCCAGCAGAAATCCGGGACAGGGGTCCGAGCAGTACTTC
TRBV6-2/TRBV6-3	-	TRBD1	TRBJ2-7	CASSPGQTSYEQYF	TGTGCCAGCAGTCCGGGACAGACCTCCTACGAGCAGTACTTC
TRBV7-3	-	-	TRBJ2-1	CASSYREGGEQFF	TGTGCCAGCAGCTACAGGGAAGGGGGTGAGCAGTTCTTC
TRBV15	once	-	TRBJ1-2	CATSRAVGVSHGYTF	TGTGCCACCAGCAGAGCGGTAGGGGTTTCCCACGGCTACACCTTC
TRBV28	-	TRBD1	TRBJ2-7	CASSPQQGGPYEQYF	TGTGCCAGCAGTCCCCAACAGGGGGGACCCTACGAGCAGTACTTC
TRBV12-3/TRBV12-4	-	-	TRBJ1-1	CASSPWGGTEAFF	TGTGCCAGCAGCCCCTGGGGAGGCACTGAAGCTTTCTTT
TRBV6-5	-	-	TRBJ2-7	CASRLDSAVYEQYF	TGTGCCAGCAGGCTCGACAGTGCCGTATACGAGCAGTACTTC
TRBV29-1	-	-	TRBJ2-7	CSVGALVGYEQYF	TGCAGCGTTGGGGCACTCGTGGGCTACGAGCAGTACTTC
TRBV6-5	-	TRBD1	TRBJ2-7	CASSYSTGGATYEQYF	TGTGCCAGCAGTTACTCGACAGGGGGCGCTACCTACGAGCAGTACTTC
TRBV7-8	-	TRBD2	TRBJ2-5	CASSLGRLALQETQYF	TGTGCCAGCAGCTTGGGGCGACTAGCTCTTCAAGAGACCCAGTACTTC
TRBV7-2	-	-	TRBJ1-5	CASRSSSNQPQHF	TGTGCCAGCAGGTCTAGTAGCAATCAGCCCCAGCATTTT
TRBV27	-	-	TRBJ2-7	CASSLRGGTNSYEQYF	TGTGCCAGCAGTTTGAGGGGGGGGACCAACTCCTACGAGCAGTACTTC
TRBV5-1	-	-	TRBJ1-2	CASSPDASYGYTF	TGCGCCAGCAGTCCGGATGCGAGCTATGGCTACACCTTC
TRBV27	-	-	TRBJ2-1	CASKLGGSSYNEQFF	TGTGCCAGCAAGCTTGGAGGAAGCTCCTACAATGAGCAGTTCTTC
TRBV7-2	-	-	TRBJ2-1	CASSQEGRVGWEWNEQFF	TGTGCCAGCAGCCAGGAGGGCAGGGTAGGTTGGGAATGGAATGAGCAGTTCTTC
TRBV27	-	TRBD1	TRBJ1-5	CASSPTGGWNQPQHF	TGTGCCAGCAGCCCCACAGGGGGATGGAATCAGCCCCAGCATTTT
TRBV30	once	TRBD1	TRBJ1-1	CAWSEPPPYRGTEAFF	TGTGCCTGGAGTGAACCCCCCCCATACAGGGGAACTGAAGCTTTCTTT
TRBV18	-	-	TRBJ2-5	CASSPRPSFQETQYF	TGTGCCAGCTCACCCCGTCCCAGTTTCCAAGAGACCCAGTACTTC
TRBV5-1	-	-	TRBJ1-2	CASSQRGEPYGYTF	TGCGCCAGCAGCCAAAGGGGGGAACCCTATGGCTACACCTTC
TRBV11-2	-	-	TRBJ1-1	CASTFKKTESLQEAFF	TGTGCCAGCACCTTTAAAAAAACGGAAAGTTTACAAGAAGCTTTCTTT
TRBV3-1/TRBV3-2	-	TRBD2	TRBJ2-2	CASSHLSGGAHTGDLFF	TGTGCCAGCAGCCACTTGAGCGGGGGGGCCCACACCGGGGATCTGTTTTTT
TRBV29-1	-	-	TRBJ1-1	CSVAVREGTEAFF	TGCAGCGTTGCCGTCAGGGAGGGGACTGAAGCTTTCTTT
TRBV12-3/TRBV12-4	-	-	TRBJ1-1	CASSLSVNTEAFF	TGTGCCAGTTCCCTCTCAGTGAACACTGAAGCTTTCTTT
TRBV4-1	-	TRBD2	TRBJ2-7	CASSQESSGLTYEQYF	TGCGCCAGCAGCCAAGAGTCTAGCGGGCTAACCTACGAGCAGTACTTC
TRBV7-8	-	TRBD2	TRBJ2-5	CASSSRAGGYQETQYF	TGTGCCAGCAGTTCCCGGGCGGGGGGGTACCAAGAGACCCAGTACTTC
TRBV5-6	-	TRBD2	TRBJ2-1	CASSGLAAYNEQFF	TGTGCCAGCAGCGGACTAGCGGCCTACAATGAGCAGTTCTTC
TRBV7-9	-	TRBD1	TRBJ1-2	CASSLTGQGLLGYGYTF	TGTGCCAGCAGCCTTACTGGACAGGGGCTCCTAGGCTATGGCTACACCTTC
TRBV9	-	-	TRBJ2-3	CASSELGEIDTQYF	TGTGCCAGCAGCGAACTAGGGGAGATAGATACGCAGTATTTT
TRBV24-1	-	TRBD2	TRBJ2-3	CATGLAGGPSDTQYF	TGTGCCACCGGACTAGCGGGAGGGCCTTCAGATACGCAGTATTTT
TRBV19	-	-	TRBJ1-1	CASSPLDSSPATWGTEAFF	TGTGCCAGTAGCCCATTGGACAGCTCTCCCGCCACCTGGGGCACTGAAGCTTTCTTT
TRBV11-1	-	-	TRBJ2-7	CASSLAGLSYEQYF	TGTGCCAGCAGCTTAGCGGGCCTTTCCTACGAGCAGTACTTC
TRBV28	once	-	TRBJ1-4	CASSLLLGSTNEKLFF	TGTGCCAGCAGTTTATTGTTGGGGTCTACTAATGAAAAACTGTTTTTT
TRBV13	-	-	TRBJ2-7	CASSILARPYEQYF	TGTGCCAGCAGCATTCTAGCGAGGCCCTACGAGCAGTACTTC
TRBV6-5	-	-	TRBJ2-5	CASTAPPSETQYF	TGTGCCAGCACCGCACCGCCCTCGGAGACCCAGTACTTC
TRBV2	-	-	TRBJ1-6	CASRDSYNSPLHF	TGTGCCAGCAGGGACAGTTATAATTCACCCCTCCACTTT
TRBV3-1/TRBV3-2	-	TRBD1	TRBJ2-2	CASSPGQGLSGELFF	TGTGCCAGCTCTCCGGGACAGGGGCTGTCCGGGGAGCTGTTTTTT
TRBV3-1/TRBV3-2	once	TRBD2	TRBJ2-5	CASTPDRLARETQYF	TGTGCCAGCACCCCGGATCGACTAGCAAGGGAGACCCAGTACTTC
TRBV24-1	-	-	TRBJ2-6	CATSDGPSGVTLGANVLTF	TGTGCCACCAGTGACGGTCCCTCCGGGGTGACGCTTGGGGCCAACGTCCTGACTTTC
TRBV9	-	-	TRBJ2-7	CASSGRDMQYEQYF	TGTGCCAGCAGCGGAAGGGATATGCAGTACGAGCAGTACTTC
TRBV4-2	-	-	TRBJ2-7	CASSQDGPYEQYF	TGTGCCAGCAGCCAAGATGGTCCATACGAGCAGTACTTC
TRBV5-1	-	-	TRBJ2-7	CASTGTTPYEQYF	TGCGCCAGCACCGGGACCACACCCTACGAGCAGTACTTC
TRBV7-8	once	TRBD2	TRBJ2-7	CASSLGGGYEQYF	TGTGCCAGCAGCTTGGGCGGGGGTTACGAGCAGTACTTC
TRBV6-5	-	TRBD1	TRBJ2-5	CAGGQGIQETQYF	TGTGCCGGGGGACAGGGGATCCAAGAGACCCAGTACTTC